This T cell receptor (beta chain) was sequenced for a study of blood T cell repertoires in COVID-19. Libraries were prepared by immunoSEQ multiplex PCR; TCRdb keeps only in-frame clonotypes and omits some of them. The repertoire holds some 410,000 clones, with approximately 87% as singletons. V lost 1 base and J 2 bases, leaving 12 bases between the germline ends. This CDR3 comprises 15 residues. Per germline, CDR1 LNHDA and CDR2 SQIVND (reference sequence). The TCR was taken from a woman aged 25-40 years with acute COVID-19. The sample taken for sequencing was PBMCs or T cells enriched from blood (not recorded which). The chain couples TRBV19 to TRBJ2-7, with D maybe TRBD2 (6 bases). CDR3 nucleotide sequence: TGTGCCAGTAGTATAGTTGGGGGGTGGCCCTACGAGCAGTACTTC. Translation: CASSIVGGWPYEQYF.